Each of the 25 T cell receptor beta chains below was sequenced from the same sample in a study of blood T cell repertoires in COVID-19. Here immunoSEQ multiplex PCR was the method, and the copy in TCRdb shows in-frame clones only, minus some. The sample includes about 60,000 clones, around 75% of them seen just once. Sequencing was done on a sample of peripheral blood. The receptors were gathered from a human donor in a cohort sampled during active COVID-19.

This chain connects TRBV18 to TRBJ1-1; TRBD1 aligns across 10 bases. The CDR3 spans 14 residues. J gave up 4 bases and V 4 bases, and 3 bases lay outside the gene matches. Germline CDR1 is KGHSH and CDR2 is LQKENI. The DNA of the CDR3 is TGTGCCAGCTCACAGGGACAGGGGTCCACTGAAGCTTTCTTT. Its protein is CASSQGQGSTEAFF.

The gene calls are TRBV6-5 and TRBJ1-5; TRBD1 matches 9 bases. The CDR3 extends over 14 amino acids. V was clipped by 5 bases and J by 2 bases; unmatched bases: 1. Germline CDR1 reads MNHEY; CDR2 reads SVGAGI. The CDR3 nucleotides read TGTGCCAGCAGTCGGACAGGGGGCAATCAGCCCCAGCATTTT. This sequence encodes CASSRTGGNQPQHF.

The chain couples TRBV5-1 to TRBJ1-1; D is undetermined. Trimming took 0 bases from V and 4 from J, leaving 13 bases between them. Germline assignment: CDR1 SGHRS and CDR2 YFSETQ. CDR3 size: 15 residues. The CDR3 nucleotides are TGCGCCAGCAGCTTGGATCCGTCGCCGAGCACTGAAGCTTTCTTT. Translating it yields CASSLDPSPSTEAFF.

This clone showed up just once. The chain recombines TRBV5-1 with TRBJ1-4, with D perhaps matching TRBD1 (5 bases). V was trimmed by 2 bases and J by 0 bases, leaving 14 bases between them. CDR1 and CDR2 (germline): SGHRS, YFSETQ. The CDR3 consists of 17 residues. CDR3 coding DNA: TGCGCCAGCAGCTTTGACAGATTAAGCCCAACTAATGAAAAACTGTTTTTT. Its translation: CASSFDRLSPTNEKLFF.

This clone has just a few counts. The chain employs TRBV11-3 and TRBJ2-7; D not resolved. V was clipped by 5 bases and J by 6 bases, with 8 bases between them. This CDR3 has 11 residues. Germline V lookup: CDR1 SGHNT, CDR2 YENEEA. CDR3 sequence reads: CASSHSSEQYF. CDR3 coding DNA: TGTGCCAGCAGCCACAGCTCCGAGCAGTACTTC.

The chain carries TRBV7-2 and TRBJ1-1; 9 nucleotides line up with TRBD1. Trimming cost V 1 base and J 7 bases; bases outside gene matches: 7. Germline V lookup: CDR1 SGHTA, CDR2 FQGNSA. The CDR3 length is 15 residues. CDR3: CASSLVGGQGGEAFF. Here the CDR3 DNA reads TGTGCCAGCAGCTTAGTAGGGGGACAGGGTGGTGAAGCTTTCTTT.

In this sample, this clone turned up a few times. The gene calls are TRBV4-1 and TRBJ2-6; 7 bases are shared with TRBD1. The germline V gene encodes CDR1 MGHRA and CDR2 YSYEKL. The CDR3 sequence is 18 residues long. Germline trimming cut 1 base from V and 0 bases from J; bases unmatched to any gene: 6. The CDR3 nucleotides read TGCGCCAGCAGCCAAGCCGGGACAGTTCGCTCTGGGGCCAACGTCCTGACTTTC. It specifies CASSQAGTVRSGANVLTF.

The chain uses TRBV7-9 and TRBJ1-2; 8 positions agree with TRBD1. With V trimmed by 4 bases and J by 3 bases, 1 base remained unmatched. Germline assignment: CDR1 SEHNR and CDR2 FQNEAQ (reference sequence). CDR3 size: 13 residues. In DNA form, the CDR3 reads TGTGCCAGCAGCTCGGACAGGGACTATGGCTACACCTTC. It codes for CASSSDRDYGYTF.

CDR3 sequence (DNA): TGTGCCACCGGTCAGGGACACTTCAACAATGAGCAGTTCTTC. It translates to CATGQGHFNNEQFF. V and J are TRBV3-1 (or the pseudogene TRBV3-2) and TRBJ2-1; tentative D call: TRBD1 (6 bases). The CDR3 is made up of 14 amino acids. The germline CDR1 and CDR2 sequences are LGHDT and YNNKEL (reference sequence). Trimming shortened V by 10 bases and J by 5 bases, and 18 bases separated the two germline ends.

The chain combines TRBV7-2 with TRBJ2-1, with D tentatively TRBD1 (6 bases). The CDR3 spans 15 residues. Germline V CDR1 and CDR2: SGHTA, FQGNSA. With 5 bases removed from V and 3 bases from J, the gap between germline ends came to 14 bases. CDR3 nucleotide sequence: TGTGCCAGCAGCCCCTCGGGACAAGACTACAATGAGCAGTTCTTC. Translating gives CASSPSGQDYNEQFF.

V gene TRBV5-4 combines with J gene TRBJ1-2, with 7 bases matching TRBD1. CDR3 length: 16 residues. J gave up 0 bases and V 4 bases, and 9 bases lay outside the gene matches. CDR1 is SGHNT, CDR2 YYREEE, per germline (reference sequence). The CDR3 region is CASSLQGIGTNYGYTF. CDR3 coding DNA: TGTGCCAGCAGCCTACAGGGGATTGGGACTAACTATGGCTACACCTTC.

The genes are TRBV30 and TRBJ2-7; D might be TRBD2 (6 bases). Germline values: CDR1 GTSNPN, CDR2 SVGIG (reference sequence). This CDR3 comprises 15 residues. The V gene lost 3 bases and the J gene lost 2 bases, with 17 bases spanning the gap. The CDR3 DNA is TGTGCCTGGAGCCACGGGCTAGCGTGGACCTACGAGCAGTACTTC. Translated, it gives CAWSHGLAWTYEQYF.

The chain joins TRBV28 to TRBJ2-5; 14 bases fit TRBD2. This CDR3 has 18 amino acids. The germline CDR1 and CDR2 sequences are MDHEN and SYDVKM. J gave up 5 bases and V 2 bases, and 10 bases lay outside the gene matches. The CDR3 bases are TGTGCCAGCAGTTTAGCGGGGACTAGCGGGAGTCGGTGGGAGACCCAGTACTTC. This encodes CASSLAGTSGSRWETQYF.

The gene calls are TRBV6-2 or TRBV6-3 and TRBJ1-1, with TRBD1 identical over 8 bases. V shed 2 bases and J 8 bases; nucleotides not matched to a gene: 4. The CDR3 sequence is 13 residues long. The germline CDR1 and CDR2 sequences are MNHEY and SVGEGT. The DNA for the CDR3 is TGTGCCAGCAGTTACGGAGGACAGGGCGAAGCTTTCTTT. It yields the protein CASSYGGQGEAFF.

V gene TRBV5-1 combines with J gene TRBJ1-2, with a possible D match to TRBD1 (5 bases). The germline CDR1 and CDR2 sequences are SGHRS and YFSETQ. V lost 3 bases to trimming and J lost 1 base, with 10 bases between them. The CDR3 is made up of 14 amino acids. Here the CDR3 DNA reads TGCGCCAGCAGCTATGGGACTTTTAACTATGGCTACACCTTC. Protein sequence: CASSYGTFNYGYTF.

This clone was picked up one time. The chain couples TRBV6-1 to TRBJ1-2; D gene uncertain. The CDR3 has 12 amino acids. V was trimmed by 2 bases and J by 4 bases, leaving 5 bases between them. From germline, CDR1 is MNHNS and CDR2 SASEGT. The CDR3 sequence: CASSEHVYGYTF. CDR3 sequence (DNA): TGTGCCAGCAGTGAACATGTCTATGGCTACACCTTC.

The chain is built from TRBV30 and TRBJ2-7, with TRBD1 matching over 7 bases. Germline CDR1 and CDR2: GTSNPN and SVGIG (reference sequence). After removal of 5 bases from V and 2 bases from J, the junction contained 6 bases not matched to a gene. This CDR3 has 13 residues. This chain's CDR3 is CAWGGQVTYEQYF. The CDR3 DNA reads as TGTGCCTGGGGTGGACAGGTGACCTACGAGCAGTACTTC. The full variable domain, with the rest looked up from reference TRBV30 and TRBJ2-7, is SQTIHQWPATLVQPVGSPLSLECTVEGTSNPNLYWYRQAAGRGLQLLFYSVGIGQISSEVPQNLSASRPQDRQFILSSKKLLLSDSGFYLCAWGGQVTYEQYFGPGTRLTVT.

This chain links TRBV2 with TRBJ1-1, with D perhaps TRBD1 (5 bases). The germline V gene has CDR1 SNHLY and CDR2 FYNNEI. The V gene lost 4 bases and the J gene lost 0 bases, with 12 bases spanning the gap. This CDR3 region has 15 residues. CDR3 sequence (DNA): TGTGCCAGCAGTGCGTTCGGAGGGGTGAACACTGAAGCTTTCTTT. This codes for CASSAFGGVNTEAFF.

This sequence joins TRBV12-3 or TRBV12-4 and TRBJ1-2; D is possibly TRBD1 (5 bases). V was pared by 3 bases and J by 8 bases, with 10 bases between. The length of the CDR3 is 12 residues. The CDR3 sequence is CASSFLGGGYTF. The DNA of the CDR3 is TGTGCCAGCAGTTTTCTGGGGGGGGGCTACACCTTC.

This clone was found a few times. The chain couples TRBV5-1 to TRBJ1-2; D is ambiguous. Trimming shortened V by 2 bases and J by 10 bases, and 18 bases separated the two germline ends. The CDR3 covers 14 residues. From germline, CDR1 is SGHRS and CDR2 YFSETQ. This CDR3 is CASSFGSGEVTYTF. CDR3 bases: TGCGCCAGCAGCTTCGGCAGCGGGGAAGTGACCTACACCTTC.

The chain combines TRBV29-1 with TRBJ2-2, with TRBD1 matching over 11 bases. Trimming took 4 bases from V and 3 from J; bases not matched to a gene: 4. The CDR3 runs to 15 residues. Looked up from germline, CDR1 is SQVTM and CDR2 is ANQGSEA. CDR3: CSVGTGGSDTGELFF. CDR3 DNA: TGCAGCGTTGGGACAGGGGGCTCGGACACCGGGGAGCTGTTTTTT.

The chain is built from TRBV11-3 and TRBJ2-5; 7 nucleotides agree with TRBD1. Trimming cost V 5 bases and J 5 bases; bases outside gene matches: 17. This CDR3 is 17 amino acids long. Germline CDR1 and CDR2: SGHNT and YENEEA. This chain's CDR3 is CASSPGQDVAGEETQYF. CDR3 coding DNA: TGTGCCAGCAGCCCTGGACAGGATGTGGCCGGGGAGGAGACCCAGTACTTC.

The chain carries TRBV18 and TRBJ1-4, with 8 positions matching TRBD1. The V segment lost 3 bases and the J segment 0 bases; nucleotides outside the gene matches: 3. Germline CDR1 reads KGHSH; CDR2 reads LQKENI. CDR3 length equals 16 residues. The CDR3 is CASSPGQDSTNEKLFF. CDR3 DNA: TGTGCCAGCTCACCGGGACAGGATTCAACTAATGAAAAACTGTTTTTT. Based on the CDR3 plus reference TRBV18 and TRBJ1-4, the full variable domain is NAGVMQNPRHLVRRRGQEARLRCSPMKGHSHVYWYRQLPEEGLKFMVYLQKENIIDESGMPKERFSAEFPKEGPSILRIQQVVRGDSAAYFCASSPGQDSTNEKLFFGSGTQLSVL.

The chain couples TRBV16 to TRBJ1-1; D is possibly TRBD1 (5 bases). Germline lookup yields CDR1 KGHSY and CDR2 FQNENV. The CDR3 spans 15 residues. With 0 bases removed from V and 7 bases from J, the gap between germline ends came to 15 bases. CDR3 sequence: CASSQSPGSIGEAFF. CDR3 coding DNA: TGTGCCAGCAGCCAATCCCCAGGGTCTATCGGTGAAGCTTTCTTT.

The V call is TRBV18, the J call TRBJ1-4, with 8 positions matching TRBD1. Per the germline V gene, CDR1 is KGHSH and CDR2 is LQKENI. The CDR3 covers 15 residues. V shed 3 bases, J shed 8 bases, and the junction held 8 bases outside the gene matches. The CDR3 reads CASSPGQGNREKLFF. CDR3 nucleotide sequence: TGTGCCAGCTCACCTGGACAGGGAAATAGGGAAAAACTGTTTTTT.